This T cell receptor (beta chain) was documented in a study of cytomegalovirus exposure and HLA in healthy donors. General study results and limits: In a later analysis, V- and J-gene trimming of beta chains associated with a DCLRE1C missense variant, replicated independently. Later analysis revealed greater clonal expansion in HLA-associated TCR beta chains than in equally common others. A prior analysis recorded that most TCR beta V segments were productive about 87% or about 30% of the time.

In this sample, this clone turned up a few times. The antigen is not known. Both 60 Vbeta primers and 13 Jbeta primers went into the PCR. As originally analysed: There were around 77 million unique TCR beta chains by a later count, and around 10 million of them were shared. Profiling relied on immunoSEQ multiplex PCR, and the TCRdb table lists in-frame clones only, not all of them. For V, J and clone size, that table is used; D and trimming come from the DNA. Counted here are around 190,000 clones, roughly 72% occurring once; the ten biggest clones make up 1.5% to 2%. This CDR3 spans 16 amino acids. Germline values: CDR1 MDHEN, CDR2 SYDVKM. The V gene end was trimmed by 0 bases and the J gene end by 6 bases; junction bases not matched to a gene: 7.

Material: PBMCs. V is TRBV28 and J is TRBJ1-5, with TRBD1 matching 8 bases. The clonotype originates from a man aged 25 to 40 in good health and CMV-seronegative. The CDR3: CASSLWRQGAGQPQHF. The CDR3 nucleotides are TGTGCCAGCAGTTTATGGAGGCAGGGGGCGGGTCAGCCCCAGCATTTT.